The 19 T cell receptor beta chains reported below all come from one sample, sequenced in a study of T cell repertoires in cytomegalovirus infection. TCRdb reprocessed the reads with MiXCR, giving one entry per CDR3 protein. This table has around 430,000 distinct CDR3 sequences, about two fifths appearing once. Their specific antigens are unknown. The sequences come from cultured PBMCs, collected from culture after CMV antigen stimulation. The source is a human donor in good health (CMV status not recorded). Some clones in this sample may be carry-over from other donors' samples.

This clonotype occurred a few times. The rearrangement links TRBV4-1 to TRBJ1-3, with 7 bases identical to TRBD1. Germline CDR1 is MGHRA and CDR2 is YSYEKL. Trimming cost V 6 bases and J 4 bases; bases outside gene matches: 12. The CDR3 totals 16 residues. CDR3 region: CASRLNPRDRGNTIYF. DNA for the CDR3: TGCGCCAGCAGACTCAACCCCCGGGACAGAGGAAACACCATATATTTT.

This clonotype was seen a few times. The chain links TRBV7-9 to TRBJ1-2; 10 bases fit TRBD1. Germline loops: CDR1 SEHNR, CDR2 FQNEAQ (reference sequence). The CDR3 loop spans 13 amino acids. Germline trimming cut 0 bases from V and 8 bases from J; bases unmatched to any gene: 0. The CDR3, as DNA: TGTGCCAGCAGCTTAGCGACAGGGGGCGGCTACACCTTC. This codes for CASSLATGGGYTF.

In its sample, this clonotype was seen a few times. V is TRBV6-1 and J is TRBJ1-1; possible D gene TRBD1, 6 bases. Germline V lookup: CDR1 MNHNS, CDR2 SASEGT. V gave up 3 bases and J gave up 5 bases, with 10 bases separating them. The CDR3 runs to 13 residues. The CDR3 spells CASSDPGVTEAFF. The CDR3 DNA is TGTGCCAGCAGTGACCCAGGGGTAACTGAAGCTTTCTTT.

The chain is built from TRBV12-3 or TRBV12-4 and TRBJ1-2; D not certain. CDR3 length equals 13 residues. Trimming removed 3 bases from V and 8 bases from J, with 13 bases in between. The CDR3 protein is CASSFDGRGGYTF. The CDR3 nucleotides are TGTGCCAGCAGTTTCGACGGCAGAGGAGGCTACACCTTC.

A few counts support this clonotype. This chain links TRBV7-6 with TRBJ2-7; D gene unclear. Between the trimmed V and J ends, which lost 3 bases and 5 bases, there was a span of 11 bases. The germline CDR1 and CDR2 sequences are SGHVS and FNYEAQ. The CDR3 length is 13 residues. The CDR3 coding sequence is TGTGCCAGCAGCTTCTTTAGCAGGAACGAGCAGTACTTC. The encoded protein is CASSFFSRNEQYF. The full variable domain, with the rest looked up from reference TRBV7-6 and TRBJ2-7, is GAGVSQSPRYKVTKRGQDVALRCDPISGHVSLYWYRQALGQGPEFLTYFNYEAQQDKSGLPNDRFSAERPEGSISTLTIQRTEQRDSAMYRCASSFFSRNEQYFGPGTRLTVT.

There are many counts of this clonotype. The chain joins TRBV7-2 to TRBJ2-3; D unclear. The germline V gene encodes CDR1 SGHTA and CDR2 FQGNSA. This CDR3 region has 13 residues. Trimming took 3 bases from V and 4 from J, leaving 8 bases between them. CDR3 DNA sequence: TGTGCCAGCAGCTTCAAGGGCGCAGATACGCAGTATTTT. It is translated as CASSFKGADTQYF.

There are a few counts of this clonotype. The rearrangement joins TRBV7-2 to TRBJ2-4, with D uncertain. V was clipped by 5 bases and J by 1 base, with 15 bases between them. The CDR3 is 16 amino acids. From germline, CDR1 is SGHTA and CDR2 FQGNSA. The CDR3 sequence: CASSPPEWMAKNIQYF. CDR3 coding DNA: TGTGCCAGCAGCCCTCCGGAATGGATGGCCAAAAACATTCAGTACTTC.

The genes are TRBV18 and TRBJ2-7; no firm D call. This CDR3 contains 13 residues. Germline CDR1 KGHSH, CDR2 LQKENI. Trimming removed 0 bases at V and 5 bases at J, with 8 bases between. In nucleotides, the CDR3 is TGTGCCAGCTCACCACCTTTGAGGCACGAGCAGTACTTC. It translates to CASSPPLRHEQYF.

This clonotype has just a few counts. The V call is TRBV4-2, the J call TRBJ2-5; tentative D call: TRBD2 (5 bases). Germline V gene data show CDR1 as LGHNA and CDR2 as YNFKEQ. The length of the CDR3 is 15 residues. Trimming pared 0 bases from V and 5 bases from J, leaving 13 bases between. The DNA for the CDR3 is TGTGCCAGCAGCCAAGATACCAGACTATGGGAGACCCAGTACTTC. It yields the protein CASSQDTRLWETQYF.

The rearrangement uses TRBV28 and TRBJ2-4; D ambiguous. CDR3 length: 16 residues. The germline V gene encodes CDR1 MDHEN and CDR2 SYDVKM. Trimming pared 3 bases from V and 0 bases from J, leaving 12 bases between. The CDR3 here is CASSFGPFEAKNIQYF. For the CDR3, the DNA is TGTGCCAGCAGTTTCGGCCCCTTCGAAGCCAAAAACATTCAGTACTTC. Full variable domain (rest looked up from reference TRBV28 and TRBJ2-4): DVKVTQSSRYLVKRTGEKVFLECVQDMDHENMFWYRQDPGLGLRLIYFSYDVKMKEKGDIPEGYSVSREKKERFSLILESASTNQTSMYLCASSFGPFEAKNIQYFGAGTRLSVL.

This clonotype has only a few counts. The V and J genes are TRBV4-1 and TRBJ2-7; D may match TRBD1 or TRBD2 (5 bases each). Germline lookup yields CDR1 MGHRA and CDR2 YSYEKL. The CDR3 spans 14 residues. V dropped 5 bases and J dropped 2 bases, with 13 bases sitting between them. CDR3 sequence: CASSKRDGTYEQYF. The DNA for the CDR3 is TGCGCCAGCAGCAAACGGGACGGCACCTACGAGCAGTACTTC.

The genes are TRBV7-2 and TRBJ2-1; the match to TRBD2 covers 8 bases. Germline V gene sequence: CDR1 SGHTA, CDR2 FQGNSA. V shed 6 bases, J shed 2 bases, and the junction held 3 bases outside the gene matches. The CDR3 is 14 amino acids. The CDR3 here is CASREREPYNEQFF. The CDR3, as DNA: TGTGCCAGCAGGGAGCGGGAGCCCTACAATGAGCAGTTCTTC.

The chain has TRBV19 and TRBJ1-1, with 7 bases fitting TRBD1. The CDR3 extends over 14 amino acids. V was clipped by 5 bases and J by 0 bases; unmatched bases: 3. The V gene's germline CDR1 is LNHDA and CDR2 SQIVND (reference sequence). The DNA for the CDR3 is TGTGCCAGTAGTCCGACAGGGCTGAACACTGAAGCTTTCTTT. Translated, it gives CASSPTGLNTEAFF.

The genes are TRBV7-6 and TRBJ2-1; 13 nucleotides match TRBD2. Unmatched junction bases numbered 15, after V lost 1 base and J lost 3 bases. The CDR3 totals 21 residues. In germline, CDR1 is SGHVS, CDR2 FNYEAQ. CDR3 bases: TGTGCCAGCAGCTTAGGGTCCGGGACTAGCGGGATCCTCCCCTACTACAATGAGCAGTTCTTC. It codes for CASSLGSGTSGILPYYNEQFF.

This clonotype came up many times. The genes are TRBV20-1 and TRBJ1-2, with D possibly matching TRBD1 (6 bases). Germline CDR1 and CDR2: DFQATT and SNEGSKA (reference sequence). With 1 base removed from V and 10 bases from J, the gap between germline ends came to 16 bases. This CDR3 region has 13 residues. CDR3 coding DNA: TGCAGTGCTAGAGCCGGGACACGGATAGACTACACCTTC. This encodes CSARAGTRIDYTF.

This clonotype was seen at least ten times. The chain joins TRBV7-2 to TRBJ1-1; 8 positions match TRBD1. This CDR3 contains 15 residues. Germline-derived CDR1 and CDR2 are SGHTA and FQGNSA. The trim removed 4 bases at V and 5 bases at J, leaving 9 bases unmatched. The CDR3, as DNA: TGTGCCAGCAGCTCTCCGGACAGGGTGAGGACTGAAGCTTTCTTT. Protein product: CASSSPDRVRTEAFF.

The rearrangement links TRBV2 to TRBJ2-3; a possible D gene is TRBD2 (6 bases). Germline V gene sequence: CDR1 SNHLY, CDR2 FYNNEI. The ends were cut back, 3 bases at V and 0 bases at J, with 7 bases in the middle. This CDR3 is built from 14 residues. CDR3 coding DNA: TGTGCCAGCAGTGAGGAGGGGAGCACAGATACGCAGTATTTT. Translation: CASSEEGSTDTQYF.

V gene TRBV7-8 combines with J gene TRBJ1-6, with D unclear. With 0 bases removed from V and 9 bases from J, the gap between germline ends came to 12 bases. Per the germline V gene, CDR1 is SGHVS and CDR2 is FQNEAQ. This CDR3 has 15 residues. For the CDR3, the DNA is TGTGCCAGCAGCTTAGCGGAATTAGTTTCTTCACCCCTCCACTTT. It specifies CASSLAELVSSPLHF. The whole variable domain, filled in from reference TRBV7-8 and TRBJ1-6, reads GAGVSQSPRYKVAKRGQDVALRCDPISGHVSLFWYQQALGQGPEFLTYFQNEAQLDKSGLPSDRFFAERPEGSVSTLKIQRTQQEDSAVYLCASSLAELVSSPLHFGNGTRLTVT.

This clonotype was detected only a few times. Here the CDR3 DNA reads TGCAGTGCGCTCCGGGGGGCTTCTAGCACAGATACGCAGTATTTT. It codes for CSALRGASSTDTQYF. The chain recombines TRBV20-1 with TRBJ2-3, with a tentative D call TRBD2 (7 bases). V gave up 6 bases and J gave up 0 bases, with 16 bases separating them. Germline-derived CDR1 and CDR2 are DFQATT and SNEGSKA (reference sequence). This CDR3 is 15 amino acids long.